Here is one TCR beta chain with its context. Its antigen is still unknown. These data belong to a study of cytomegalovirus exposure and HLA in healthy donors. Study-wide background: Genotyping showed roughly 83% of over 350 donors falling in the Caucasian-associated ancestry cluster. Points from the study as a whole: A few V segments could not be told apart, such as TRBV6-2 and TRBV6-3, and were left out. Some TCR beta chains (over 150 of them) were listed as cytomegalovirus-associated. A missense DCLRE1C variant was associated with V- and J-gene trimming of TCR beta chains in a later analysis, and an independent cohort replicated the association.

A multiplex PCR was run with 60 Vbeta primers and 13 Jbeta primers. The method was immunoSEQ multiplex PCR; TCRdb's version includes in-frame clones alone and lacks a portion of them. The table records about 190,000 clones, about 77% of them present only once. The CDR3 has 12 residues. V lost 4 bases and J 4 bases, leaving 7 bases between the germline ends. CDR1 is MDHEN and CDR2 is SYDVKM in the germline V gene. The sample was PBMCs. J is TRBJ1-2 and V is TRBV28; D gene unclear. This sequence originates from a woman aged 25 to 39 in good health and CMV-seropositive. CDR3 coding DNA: TGTGCCAGCAGTTCCCTGTCCTATGGCTACACCTTC. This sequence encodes CASSSLSYGYTF.